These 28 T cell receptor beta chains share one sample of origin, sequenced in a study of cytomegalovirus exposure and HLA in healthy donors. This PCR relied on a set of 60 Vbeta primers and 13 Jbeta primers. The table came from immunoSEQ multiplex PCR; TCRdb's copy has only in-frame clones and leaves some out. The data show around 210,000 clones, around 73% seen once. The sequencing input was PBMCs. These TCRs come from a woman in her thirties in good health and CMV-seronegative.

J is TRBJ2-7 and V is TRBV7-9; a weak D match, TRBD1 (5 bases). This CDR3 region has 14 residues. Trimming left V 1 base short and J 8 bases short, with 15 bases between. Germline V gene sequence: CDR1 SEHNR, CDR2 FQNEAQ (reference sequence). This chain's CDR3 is CASSLDGQGRKQYF. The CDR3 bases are TGTGCCAGCAGCTTAGATGGGCAGGGCCGAAAGCAGTACTTC.

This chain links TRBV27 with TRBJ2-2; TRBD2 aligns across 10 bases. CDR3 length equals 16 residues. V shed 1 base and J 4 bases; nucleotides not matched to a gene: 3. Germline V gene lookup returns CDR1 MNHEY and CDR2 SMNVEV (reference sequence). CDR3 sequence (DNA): TGTGCCAGCAGTTTATGGAGCGGGGGGGTCACCGGGGAGCTGTTTTTT. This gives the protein CASSLWSGGVTGELFF.

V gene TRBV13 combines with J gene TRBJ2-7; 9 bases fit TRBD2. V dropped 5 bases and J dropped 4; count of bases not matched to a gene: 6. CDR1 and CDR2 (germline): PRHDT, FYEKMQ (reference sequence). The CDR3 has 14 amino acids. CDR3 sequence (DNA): TGTGCCAGCAGCCCAGGACTAGCGAATTACGAGCAGTACTTC. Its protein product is CASSPGLANYEQYF.

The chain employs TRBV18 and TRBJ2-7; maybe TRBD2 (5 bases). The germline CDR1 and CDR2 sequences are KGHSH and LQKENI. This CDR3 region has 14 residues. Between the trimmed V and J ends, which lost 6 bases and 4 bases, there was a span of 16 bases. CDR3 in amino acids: CASSPTINPYEQYF. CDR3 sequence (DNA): TGTGCCAGCTCTCCGACTATTAATCCATACGAGCAGTACTTC.

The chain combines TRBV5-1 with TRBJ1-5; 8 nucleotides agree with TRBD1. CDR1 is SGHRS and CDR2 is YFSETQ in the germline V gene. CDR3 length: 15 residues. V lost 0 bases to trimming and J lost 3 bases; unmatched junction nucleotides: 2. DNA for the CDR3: TGCGCCAGCAGCTTGGGGGGACAGGTCAATCAGCCCCAGCATTTT. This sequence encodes CASSLGGQVNQPQHF.

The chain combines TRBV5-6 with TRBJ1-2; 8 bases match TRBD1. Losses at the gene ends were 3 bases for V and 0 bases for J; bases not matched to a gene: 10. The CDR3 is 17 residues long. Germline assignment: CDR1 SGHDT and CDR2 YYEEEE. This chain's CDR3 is CASSSRWTGTPNYGYTF. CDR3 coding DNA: TGTGCCAGCAGCTCCCGATGGACAGGGACGCCTAACTATGGCTACACCTTC.

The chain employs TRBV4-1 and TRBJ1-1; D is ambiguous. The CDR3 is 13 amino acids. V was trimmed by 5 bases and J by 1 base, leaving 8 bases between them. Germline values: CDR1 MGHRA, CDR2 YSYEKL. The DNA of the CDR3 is TGCGCCAGCAGCACCCGGGAGAACACTGAAGCTTTCTTT. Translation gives CASSTRENTEAFF.

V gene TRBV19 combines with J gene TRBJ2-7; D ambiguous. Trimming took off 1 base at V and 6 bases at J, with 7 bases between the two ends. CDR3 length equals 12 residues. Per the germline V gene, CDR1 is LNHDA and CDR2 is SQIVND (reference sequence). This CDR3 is CASSIGVSEQYF. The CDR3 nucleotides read TGTGCCAGTAGTATAGGAGTATCCGAGCAGTACTTC.

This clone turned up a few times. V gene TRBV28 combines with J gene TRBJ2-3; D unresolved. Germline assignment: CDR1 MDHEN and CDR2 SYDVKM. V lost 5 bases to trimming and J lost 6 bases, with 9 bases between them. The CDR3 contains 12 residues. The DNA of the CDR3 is TGTGCCAGCAGTCGACTCGTCGATACGCAGTATTTT. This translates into CASSRLVDTQYF.

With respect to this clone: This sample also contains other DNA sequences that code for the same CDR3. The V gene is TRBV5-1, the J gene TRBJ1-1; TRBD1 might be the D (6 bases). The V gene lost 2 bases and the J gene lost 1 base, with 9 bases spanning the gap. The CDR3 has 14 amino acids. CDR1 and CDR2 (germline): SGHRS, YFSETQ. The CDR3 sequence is CASSLGQPNTEAFF. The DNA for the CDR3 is TGCGCCAGCAGCTTAGGACAGCCGAACACTGAAGCTTTCTTT.

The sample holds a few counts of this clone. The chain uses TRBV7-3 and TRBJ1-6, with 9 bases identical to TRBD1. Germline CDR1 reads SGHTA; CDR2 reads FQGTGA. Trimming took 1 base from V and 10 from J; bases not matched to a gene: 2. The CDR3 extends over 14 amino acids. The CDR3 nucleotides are TGTGCCAGCAGCTTAAGGGGACAGGGATCACCCCTCCACTTT. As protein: CASSLRGQGSPLHF.

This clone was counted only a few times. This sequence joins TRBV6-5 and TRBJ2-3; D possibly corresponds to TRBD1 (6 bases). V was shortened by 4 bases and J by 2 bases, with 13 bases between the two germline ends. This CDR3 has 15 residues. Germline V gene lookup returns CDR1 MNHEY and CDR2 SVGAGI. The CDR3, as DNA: TGTGCCAGCAGTTCCCAGGGGTTTGCCACAGATACGCAGTATTTT. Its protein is CASSSQGFATDTQYF.

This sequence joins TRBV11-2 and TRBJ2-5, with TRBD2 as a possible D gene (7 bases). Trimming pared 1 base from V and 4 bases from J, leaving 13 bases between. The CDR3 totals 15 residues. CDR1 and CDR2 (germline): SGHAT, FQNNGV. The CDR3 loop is CASSLGPGEGETQYF. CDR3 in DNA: TGTGCCAGCAGCTTAGGGCCAGGGGAGGGAGAGACCCAGTACTTC.

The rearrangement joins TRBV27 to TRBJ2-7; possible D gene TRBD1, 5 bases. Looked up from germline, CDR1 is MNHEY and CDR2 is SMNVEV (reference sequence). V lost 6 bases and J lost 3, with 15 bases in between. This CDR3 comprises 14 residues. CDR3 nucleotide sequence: TGTGCCAGCAGCCTGAGAGGACATGTCTACGAGCAGTACTTC. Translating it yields CASSLRGHVYEQYF.

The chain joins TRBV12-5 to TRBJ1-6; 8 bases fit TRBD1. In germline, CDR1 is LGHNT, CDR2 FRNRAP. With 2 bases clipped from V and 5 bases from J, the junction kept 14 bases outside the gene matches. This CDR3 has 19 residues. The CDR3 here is CASGLMSGGAEWDNSPLHF. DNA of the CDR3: TGTGCTAGTGGTTTGATGTCAGGGGGCGCGGAGTGGGATAATTCACCCCTCCACTTT.

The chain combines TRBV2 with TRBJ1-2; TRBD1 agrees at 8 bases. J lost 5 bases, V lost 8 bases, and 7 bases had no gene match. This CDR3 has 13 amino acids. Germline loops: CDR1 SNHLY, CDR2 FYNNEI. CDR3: CASDGQGIYGYTF. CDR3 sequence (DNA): TGTGCCAGCGACGGACAGGGTATTTATGGCTACACCTTC. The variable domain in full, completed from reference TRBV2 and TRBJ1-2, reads EPEVTQTPSHQVTQMGQEVILRCVPISNHLYFYWYRQILGQKVEFLVSFYNNEISEKSEIFDDQFSVERPDGSNFTLKIRSTKLEDSAMYFCASDGQGIYGYTFGSGTRLTVV.

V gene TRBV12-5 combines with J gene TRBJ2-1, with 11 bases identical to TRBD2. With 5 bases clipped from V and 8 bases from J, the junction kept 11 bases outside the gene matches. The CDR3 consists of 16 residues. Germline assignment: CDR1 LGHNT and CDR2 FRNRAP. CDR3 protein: CASGPAVAGGPDEQFF. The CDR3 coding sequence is TGTGCTAGTGGTCCTGCAGTAGCGGGGGGGCCAGATGAGCAGTTCTTC. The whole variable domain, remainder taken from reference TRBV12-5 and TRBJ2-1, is DARVTQTPRHKVTEMGQEVTMRCQPILGHNTVFWYRQTMMQGLELLAYFRNRAPLDDSGMPKDRFSAEMPDATLATLKIQPSEPRDSAVYFCASGPAVAGGPDEQFFGPGTRLTVL.

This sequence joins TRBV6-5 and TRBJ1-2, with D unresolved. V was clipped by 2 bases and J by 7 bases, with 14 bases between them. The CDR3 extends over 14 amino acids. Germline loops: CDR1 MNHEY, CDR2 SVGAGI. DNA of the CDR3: TGTGCCAGCAGTTACCCACCACCTCGCGGTGGCTACACCTTC. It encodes CASSYPPPRGGYTF.

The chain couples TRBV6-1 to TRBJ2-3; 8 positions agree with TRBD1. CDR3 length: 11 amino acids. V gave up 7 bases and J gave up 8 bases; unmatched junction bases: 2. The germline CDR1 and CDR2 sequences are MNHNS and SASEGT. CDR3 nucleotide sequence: TGTGCCAGCACCACAGGGGGTACGCAGTATTTT. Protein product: CASTTGGTQYF.

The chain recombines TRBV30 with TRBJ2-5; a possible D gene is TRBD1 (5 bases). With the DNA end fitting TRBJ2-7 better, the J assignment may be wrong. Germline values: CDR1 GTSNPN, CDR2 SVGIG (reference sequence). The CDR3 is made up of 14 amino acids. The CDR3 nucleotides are TGTGCCTGGAGGGCCAGGGTACTAACCTACGAGCAGTACTTC. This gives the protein CAWRARVLTYEQYF.

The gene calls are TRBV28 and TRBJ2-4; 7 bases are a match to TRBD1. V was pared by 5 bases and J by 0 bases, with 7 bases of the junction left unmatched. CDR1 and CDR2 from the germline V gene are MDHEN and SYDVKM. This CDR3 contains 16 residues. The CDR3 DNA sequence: TGTGCCAGCAGTCTATACAGGGGTTTAGCCAAAAACATTCAGTACTTC. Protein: CASSLYRGLAKNIQYF.

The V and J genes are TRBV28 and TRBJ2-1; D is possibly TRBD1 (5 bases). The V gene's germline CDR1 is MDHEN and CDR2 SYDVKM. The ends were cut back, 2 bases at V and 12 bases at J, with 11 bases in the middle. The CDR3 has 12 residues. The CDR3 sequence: CASSLVSTGQFF. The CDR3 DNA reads TGTGCCAGCAGTTTAGTTAGCACAGGGCAGTTCTTC. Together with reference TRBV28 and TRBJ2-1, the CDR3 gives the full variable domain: DVKVTQSSRYLVKRTGEKVFLECVQDMDHENMFWYRQDPGLGLRLIYFSYDVKMKEKGDIPEGYSVSREKKERFSLILESASTNQTSMYLCASSLVSTGQFFGPGTRLTVL.

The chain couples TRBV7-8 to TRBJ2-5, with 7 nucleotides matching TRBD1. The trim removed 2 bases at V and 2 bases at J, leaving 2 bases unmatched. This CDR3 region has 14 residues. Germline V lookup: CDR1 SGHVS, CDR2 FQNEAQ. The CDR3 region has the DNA TGTGCCAGCAGCTTATTCAGGGGGCAAGAGACCCAGTACTTC. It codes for CASSLFRGQETQYF.

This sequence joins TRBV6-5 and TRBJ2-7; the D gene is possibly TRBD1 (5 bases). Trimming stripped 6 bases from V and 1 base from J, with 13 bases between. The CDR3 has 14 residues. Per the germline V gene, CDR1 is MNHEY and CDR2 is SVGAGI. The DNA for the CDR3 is TGTGCCAGCAGGGTAAGACAGTCTTCCTACGAGCAGTACTTC. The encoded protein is CASRVRQSSYEQYF.

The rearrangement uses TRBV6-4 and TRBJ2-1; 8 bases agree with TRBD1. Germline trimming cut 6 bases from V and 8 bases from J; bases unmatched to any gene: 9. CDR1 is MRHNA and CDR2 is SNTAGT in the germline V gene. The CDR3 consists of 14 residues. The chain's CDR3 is CASREVQGAYEQFF. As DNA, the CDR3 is TGTGCCAGCAGAGAAGTCCAGGGGGCATATGAGCAGTTCTTC.

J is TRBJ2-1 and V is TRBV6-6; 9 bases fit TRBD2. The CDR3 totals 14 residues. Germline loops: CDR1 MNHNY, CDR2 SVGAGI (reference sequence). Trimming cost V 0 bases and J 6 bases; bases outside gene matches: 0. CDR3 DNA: TGTGCCAGCAGTTACTCGACTAGCGGCAATGAGCAGTTCTTC. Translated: CASSYSTSGNEQFF.

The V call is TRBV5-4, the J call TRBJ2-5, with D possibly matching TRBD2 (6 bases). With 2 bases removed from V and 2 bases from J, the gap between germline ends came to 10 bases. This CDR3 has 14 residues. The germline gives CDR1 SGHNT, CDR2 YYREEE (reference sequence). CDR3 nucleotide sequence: TGTGCCAGCAGCTTTAAGGAGGGTCAAGAGACCCAGTACTTC. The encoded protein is CASSFKEGQETQYF. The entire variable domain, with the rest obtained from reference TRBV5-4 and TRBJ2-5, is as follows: ETGVTQSPTHLIKTRGQQVTLRCSSQSGHNTVSWYQQALGQGPQFIFQYYREEENGRGNFPPRFSGLQFPNYSSELNVNALELDDSALYLCASSFKEGQETQYFGPGTRLLVL.

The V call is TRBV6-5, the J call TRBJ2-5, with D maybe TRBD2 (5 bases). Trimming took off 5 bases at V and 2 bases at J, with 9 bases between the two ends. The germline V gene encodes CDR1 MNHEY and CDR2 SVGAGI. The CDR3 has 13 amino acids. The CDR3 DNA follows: TGTGCCAGCAGTCCCCGGGAACAAGAGACCCAGTACTTC. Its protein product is CASSPREQETQYF.